Below are 21 T cell receptor beta chains sequenced from a single sample in a study of tissue T cells after allogeneic stem cell transplantation (dated by TCRdb to the early 2020s). The sample's time point label is to be understood as: recipient (host-origin) PBMCs collected before allo-HCT. The library came from the immunoSEQ multiplex PCR assay. The immuneACCESS repertoire file appears here via TCRdb, limited to in-frame rearrangements. These files lack a portion of the clones; in checked studies, under half of the deficit traces to unresolved V genes, and the cause of the others is not known. The sample table contains thousands of clones; only one count was recorded for over 60% of them. The top ten constitute 5% to 6.5% of the sample. Material: blood, obtained before transplantation. The source of these receptors is a man aged 40 to 70 who later had graft-versus-host disease after an allogeneic stem cell transplant.

The chain uses TRBV28 and TRBJ1-5; D perhaps matches TRBD1 (5 bases). This CDR3 comprises 15 residues. The V end was cut by 4 bases, the J end by 5 bases, with 15 bases between. Germline CDR1 reads MDHEN; CDR2 reads SYDVKM. CDR3 sequence (DNA): TGTGCCAGCAGTTCGGCCGGCCGGGACGATCAGCCCCAGCATTTT. The encoded protein is CASSSAGRDDQPQHF.

The chain couples TRBV5-8 to TRBJ2-3, with 8 bases identical to TRBD1. The CDR3 has 16 amino acids. V was clipped by 4 bases and J by 2 bases; unmatched bases: 9. CDR1 is SGHTS, CDR2 YDEGEE, per germline. The CDR3 DNA reads as TGTGCCAGCAGCCCGCAGGGACAGGAGGACACAGATACGCAGTATTTT. Protein: CASSPQGQEDTDTQYF. Full variable domain (remainder filled in from reference TRBV5-8 and TRBJ2-3): EAGVTQSPTHLIKTRGQQATLRCSPISGHTSVYWYQQALGLGLQFLLWYDEGEERNRGNFPPRFSGRQFPNYSSELNVNALELEDSALYLCASSPQGQEDTDTQYFGPGTRLTVL.

This chain links TRBV30 with TRBJ2-3, with no clear D. Trimming removed 1 base at V and 7 bases at J, with 3 bases between. Germline values: CDR1 GTSNPN, CDR2 SVGIG (reference sequence). This CDR3 is built from 10 residues. The CDR3 nucleotides read TGTGCCTGGAGTGACTATACGCAGTATTTT. Its protein is CAWSDYTQYF.

V gene TRBV5-1 combines with J gene TRBJ1-1; tentative D call: TRBD1 (5 bases). The V end lost 0 bases, the J end lost 6 bases, and 24 bases lay between the germline ends. Germline V CDR1 and CDR2: SGHRS, YFSETQ. The CDR3 runs 18 residues. DNA of the CDR3: TGCGCCAGCAGCTTGGCCGCATCGTCCGGCAGGAGGGGTTCTGAAGCTTTCTTT. Protein sequence: CASSLAASSGRRGSEAFF.

The chain is built from TRBV7-6 and TRBJ2-3; TRBD2 matches 12 bases. The germline V gene has CDR1 SGHVS and CDR2 FNYEAQ. The ends lost 4 bases at V and 5 bases at J; junction bases unmatched: 7. CDR3 size: 16 residues. The CDR3 DNA follows: TGTGCCAGCAGCTATAGACTAGCGGGAGTTCAAGATACGCAGTATTTT. It translates to CASSYRLAGVQDTQYF.

The count of this clone is one. This chain uses TRBV7-3 with TRBJ1-1; D gene unclear. The CDR3 totals 14 residues. V was trimmed by 1 base and J by 6 bases, leaving 12 bases between them. The germline V gene has CDR1 SGHTA and CDR2 FQGTGA. CDR3 loop: CASSLSPDGPEAFF. CDR3 DNA: TGTGCCAGCAGCTTAAGCCCGGACGGACCTGAAGCTTTCTTT.

V is TRBV6-1 and J is TRBJ2-4, with a weak D call TRBD1 (8 bases). Trimming removed 3 bases at V and 7 bases at J, with 16 bases between. The CDR3 length is 15 residues. In germline, CDR1 is MNHNS, CDR2 SASEGT. The CDR3 nucleotides are TGTGCCAGCAGTGACGGACAGGGAGGGAGGAACATTCAGTACTTC. Its translation is CASSDGQGGRNIQYF.

Here the CDR3 DNA reads TGTGCCACCAAGAAGGGGCAAGACTTCTATGGCTACACCTTC. Encoded protein: CATKKGQDFYGYTF. This chain links TRBV15 with TRBJ1-2; possible D gene TRBD1, 5 bases. V was pared by 7 bases and J by 4 bases, with 16 bases between. The germline gives CDR1 LNHNV, CDR2 YYDKDF (reference sequence). This CDR3 has 14 residues.

The chain uses TRBV11-2 and TRBJ2-1, with TRBD1 matching over 9 bases. Germline-derived CDR1 and CDR2 are SGHAT and FQNNGV. Losses at the gene ends were 3 bases for V and 6 bases for J; bases not matched to a gene: 3. This CDR3 is 14 amino acids long. The CDR3 bases are TGTGCCAGCAGCTTGGGGACAGGGCCCAATGAGCAGTTCTTC. Encoded protein: CASSLGTGPNEQFF. Combining the CDR3 with reference TRBV11-2 and TRBJ2-1 gives the whole variable domain EAGVAQSPRYKIIEKRQSVAFWCNPISGHATLYWYQQILGQGPKLLIQFQNNGVVDDSQLPKDRFSAERLKGVDSTLKIQPAKLEDSAVYLCASSLGTGPNEQFFGPGTRLTVL.

This rearrangement joins TRBV7-3 to TRBJ2-3, with TRBD2 as a possible D gene (5 bases). The CDR3 spans 16 residues. The germline V and J ends were trimmed by 5 bases and 5 bases, with 20 bases remaining between them. Germline V CDR1 and CDR2: SGHTA, FQGTGA. The CDR3 spells CASSPRVAREIDTQYF. CDR3 sequence (DNA): TGTGCCAGCAGCCCAAGGGTAGCGCGAGAGATAGATACGCAGTATTTT.

The chain has TRBV12-2 and TRBJ2-7; TRBD2 was called by the table and not checked on the DNA. TRBV12-2 is a listed pseudogene. The CDR3 length is 16 residues. The CDR3 sequence: CASRLVPSAGTYEQYF. CDR3 nucleotide sequence: TGTGCAAGTCGCTTAGTACCCTCCGCCGGGACCTACGAGCAGTACTTC.

This sequence joins TRBV28 and TRBJ1-1, with D possibly being TRBD1 (5 bases). V shed 6 bases and J shed 7 bases, with 21 bases lying between them. CDR1 and CDR2 (germline): MDHEN, SYDVKM. CDR3 size: 15 residues. CDR3 nucleotides: TGTGCCAGCAGCGGACCCGGGACCAACCGTTATGAAGCTTTCTTT. Amino acid sequence: CASSGPGTNRYEAFF.

This chain uses TRBV5-6 with TRBJ1-5; D not resolved. Germline CDR1 and CDR2: SGHDT and YYEEEE. The CDR3 contains 12 residues. V was trimmed by 2 bases and J by 6 bases, leaving 6 bases between them. CDR3 protein: CASSFSGQPQHF. In DNA form, the CDR3 reads TGTGCCAGCAGCTTTAGTGGTCAGCCCCAGCATTTT.

This chain connects TRBV5-4 to TRBJ2-3; a possible D gene is TRBD2 (6 bases). The V gene's germline CDR1 is SGHNT and CDR2 YYREEE (reference sequence). The CDR3 has 15 residues. V lost 3 bases, J lost 8 bases, and 19 bases lay in between. This chain's CDR3 is CASSYTGTALGTQYF. The CDR3 region has the DNA TGTGCCAGCAGCTATACCGGGACTGCTTTGGGTACGCAGTATTTT.

The chain links TRBV7-9 to TRBJ1-2; a possible D gene is TRBD1 (5 bases). The CDR3 is 13 residues long. The germline gives CDR1 SEHNR, CDR2 FQNEAQ (reference sequence). V lost 6 bases to trimming and J lost 4 bases, with 12 bases between them. The DNA for the CDR3 is TGTGCCAGCAGTCCGAGGGGAAGCTATGGCTACACCTTC. This codes for CASSPRGSYGYTF.

The rearrangement links TRBV14 to TRBJ2-7; tentatively, D is TRBD2 (6 bases). CDR3 length: 14 residues. Germline V gene lookup returns CDR1 SGHDN and CDR2 FVKESK. The V and J ends lost 3 bases and 2 bases respectively, with 11 bases between them. The CDR3 nucleotides read TGTGCCAGCAGCCAGAGCGGGCCTACCTACGAGCAGTACTTC. This sequence encodes CASSQSGPTYEQYF.

The CDR3 here is CAWSVASGGTQYF. CDR3 nucleotides: TGTGCCTGGAGTGTTGCTAGCGGAGGAACCCAGTACTTC. The chain has TRBV30 and TRBJ2-5; 7 nucleotides align to TRBD2. The CDR3 consists of 13 residues. With V trimmed by 0 bases and J by 8 bases, 6 bases remained unmatched. Per the germline V gene, CDR1 is GTSNPN and CDR2 is SVGIG (reference sequence).

This sequence joins TRBV3-1 (or the pseudogene TRBV3-2) and TRBJ2-7, with 10 bases that match TRBD1. V lost 0 bases and J lost 4; bases outside the gene matches: 12. Germline CDR1 and CDR2: LGHDT and YNNKEL (reference sequence). CDR3 size: 18 residues. This CDR3 reads CASSQDFIPGQGRYEQYF. The CDR3 region has the DNA TGTGCCAGCAGCCAAGATTTTATTCCGGGACAGGGGAGGTACGAGCAGTACTTC.

The gene calls are TRBV7-9 and TRBJ2-3; D may match TRBD1 or TRBD2 (6 bases each). This CDR3 comprises 14 residues. Trimming took off 7 bases at V and 1 base at J, with 12 bases between the two ends. Per the germline V gene, CDR1 is SEHNR and CDR2 is FQNEAQ (reference sequence). Written as DNA, the CDR3 is TGTGCCAGCAACTACGGGGGCCGCACAGATACGCAGTATTTT. Its translation: CASNYGGRTDTQYF.

The rearrangement links TRBV10-3 to TRBJ1-1, with 11 bases identical to TRBD1. V lost 4 bases, J lost 4 bases, and 5 bases stayed unmatched. The CDR3 has 15 amino acids. Germline CDR1 is ENHRY and CDR2 is SYGVKD. The CDR3 region is CAISGGTGGSTEAFF. The CDR3 DNA sequence: TGTGCCATCAGTGGCGGGACAGGGGGGTCCACTGAAGCTTTCTTT.

The V and J genes are TRBV28 and TRBJ2-5, with D maybe TRBD1 (6 bases). V was cut by 5 bases and J by 5 bases, with 18 bases left in between. Germline V gene data show CDR1 as MDHEN and CDR2 as SYDVKM. This CDR3 has 15 residues. CDR3 nucleotide sequence: TGTGCCAGCAGTGGACCCGGGACATTAACGGAGACCCAGTACTTC. Amino acid sequence: CASSGPGTLTETQYF. The full variable domain, in which reference TRBV28 and TRBJ2-5 provide the parts outside the CDR3, is DVKVTQSSRYLVKRTGEKVFLECVQDMDHENMFWYRQDPGLGLRLIYFSYDVKMKEKGDIPEGYSVSREKKERFSLILESASTNQTSMYLCASSGPGTLTETQYFGPGTRLLVL.